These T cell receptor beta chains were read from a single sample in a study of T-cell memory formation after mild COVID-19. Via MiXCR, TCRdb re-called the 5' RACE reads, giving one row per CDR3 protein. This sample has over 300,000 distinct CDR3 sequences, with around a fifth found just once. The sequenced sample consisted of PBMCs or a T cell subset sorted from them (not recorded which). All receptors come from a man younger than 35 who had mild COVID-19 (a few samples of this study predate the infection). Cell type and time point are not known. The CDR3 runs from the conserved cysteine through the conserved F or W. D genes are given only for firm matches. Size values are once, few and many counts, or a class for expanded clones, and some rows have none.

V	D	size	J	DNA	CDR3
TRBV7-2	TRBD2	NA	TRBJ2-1	TGTGCCAGCAGCCATGGGGGGGGAGCTGGATACAATGAGCAGTTCTTC	CASSHGGGAGYNEQFF
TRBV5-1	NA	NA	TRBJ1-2	TGCGCCAGCAGCTTCGGCATAGCTAACTATGGCTACACCTTC	CASSFGIANYGYTF
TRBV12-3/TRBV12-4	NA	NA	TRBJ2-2	TGTGCCAGCAGTCCACCTCTGTCCGGGGAGCTGTTTTTT	CASSPPLSGELFF
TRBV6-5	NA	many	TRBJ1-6	TGTGCCAGCAGTCCCGGCTACTATAATTCACCCCTCCACTTT	CASSPGYYNSPLHF
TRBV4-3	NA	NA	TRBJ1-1	TGCGCCAGCAGCCCAGGGGTAGCTAGGCAAACTGAAGCTTTCTTT	CASSPGVARQTEAFF
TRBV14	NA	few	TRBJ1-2	TGTGCCAGCAGCCAAGACGGAATAGGGAATTATGGCTACACCTTC	CASSQDGIGNYGYTF
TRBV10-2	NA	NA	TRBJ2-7	TGCGCCAGCAGTGAGAGGGCCCGCGACGAGCAGTACTTC	CASSERARDEQYF
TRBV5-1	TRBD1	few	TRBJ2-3	TGCGCCAGCAGCTTGAACAGGGGGAACACAGATACGCAGTATTTT	CASSLNRGNTDTQYF
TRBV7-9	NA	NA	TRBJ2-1	TGTGCCAGCAGCTTAGGGGGGCTCATCAATGAGCAGTTCTTC	CASSLGGLINEQFF
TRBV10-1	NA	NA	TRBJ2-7	TGCGCCAGCAGTGAGTTGCGCCGCGGCGAGCAGTACTTC	CASSELRRGEQYF
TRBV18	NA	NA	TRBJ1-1	TGTGCCAGCTCACCAGGGAGTGGGGACACTGAAGCTTTCTTT	CASSPGSGDTEAFF
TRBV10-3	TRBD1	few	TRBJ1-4	TGTGCCACCAAGACAGGGGACCGTGAAAAACTGTTTTTT	CATKTGDREKLFF
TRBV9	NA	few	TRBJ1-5	TGTGCCAGCAGTCGGACCAGGACAGCCTCAAGGGGGGCCCAGCATTTT	CASSRTRTASRGAQHF
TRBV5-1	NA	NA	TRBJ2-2	TGCGCCAGCAGCTTGGATACAGGCGTCCAGGGCGGGGAGCTGTTTTTT	CASSLDTGVQGGELFF
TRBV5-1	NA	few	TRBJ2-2	TGCGCCAGCCAACCGGGCAGGAGGACGAACACCGGGGAGCTGTTTTTT	CASQPGRRTNTGELFF
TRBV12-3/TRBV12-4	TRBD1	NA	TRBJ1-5	TGTGCCAGCAGGACAGGGGACAGCAATCAGCCCCAGCATTTT	CASRTGDSNQPQHF
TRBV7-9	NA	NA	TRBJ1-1	TGTGCCAGCAGCTTAGGGGGGCTATGGAAAGCTTTCTTT	CASSLGGLWKAFF